A few counts support the clone carrying this TCR beta chain. Germline CDR1 and CDR2: KGHDR and SFDVKD. The V and J ends lost 3 bases and 11 bases respectively, with 9 bases between them. The CDR3 extends over 12 amino acids. The sample originates from a study of T cells after yellow fever vaccination. Whole-study context: Low-cell-number fractions were prepared with SMART-Seq v4 Ultra Low Input.

Whole-study findings and limits: Detected again after the booster were most primary-vaccination clones, at 95% to 98% CD4 and around 91% CD8.

TCRdb reprocessed the 5' RACE reads with MiXCR, giving one entry per CDR3 protein. The sample consists of tens of thousands of distinct CDR3 sequences, about an eighth of them appearing once. This clonotype originated in a man between 18 and 35 years old who received the YFV17D yellow fever vaccine. V gene TRBV24-1 combines with J gene TRBJ2-2; D unresolved. This sample comprised CD8+ T cells not binding an NS4B(214-222) dextramer, sorted from PBMCs, obtained approximately 20 days after the first yellow fever vaccination. CDR3 sequence (DNA): TGTGCCACCAGTGATCCCGATGGAGAGCTGTTTTTT. As protein: CATSDPDGELFF.